This T cell receptor beta chain comes out of a study of CD4 T cells in relation to SARS-CoV-2 and coronaviruses. A word on this clone: Its antigen is not identified.

The repertoire was sequenced with immunoSEQ multiplex PCR; TCRdb's copy has only in-frame clones and lacks some. The sample has about 18,000 clones; 78% are singletons. CD4+ T cells from unexposed donors were obtained before the COVID-19 pandemic (2011-2018). The cells were cultured for about ten days before CD4+ T cells were isolated. The sample comprised CD4+ T cells from PBMCs, cultured in vitro. The TCR originated in a human donor in good health.

CDR3 region: CSASVKGEQYF. In DNA form, the CDR3 reads TGCAGTGCTAGCGTTAAGGGAGAGCAGTACTTC. The chain links TRBV20-1 to TRBJ2-7; no clear D gene. V was clipped by 3 bases and J by 7 bases, with 10 bases between them. CDR3 size: 11 residues. Germline lookup yields CDR1 DFQATT and CDR2 SNEGSKA (reference sequence).